Shown below are 25 T cell receptor beta chains from a single sample sequenced in a study of CD4 T cells in relation to SARS-CoV-2 and coronaviruses. Using immunoSEQ multiplex PCR, the repertoire was profiled, and TCRdb retains in-frame clones only, with some absent. This table has about 38,000 clones, about three quarters appearing once. These TCRs' antigens remain unknown. Sequenced sample: memory CD4+ T cells from PBMCs, cultured in vitro. These receptors were obtained from an adult with COVID-19.

The chain recombines TRBV28 with TRBJ2-7; unclear D gene. Per germline, CDR1 MDHEN and CDR2 SYDVKM. The CDR3 loop spans 13 amino acids. V was trimmed by 6 bases and J by 3 bases, leaving 12 bases between them. CDR3 amino acids: CASSPVMNYEQYF. The CDR3 DNA is TGTGCCAGCAGCCCTGTCATGAACTACGAGCAGTACTTC.

This chain joins TRBV3-1 (or the pseudogene TRBV3-2) and TRBJ2-1; D remains ambiguous. Trimming took off 3 bases at V and 8 bases at J, with 23 bases between the two ends. Looked up from germline, CDR1 is LGHDT and CDR2 is YNNKEL (reference sequence). The CDR3 covers 17 residues. CDR3 in amino acids: CASSHRLEVTRFDEQFF. DNA for the CDR3: TGTGCCAGCAGCCATAGGTTAGAAGTAACGCGTTTCGATGAGCAGTTCTTC.

This clone was found once. The rearrangement joins TRBV5-1 to TRBJ2-3; D is unclear. This CDR3 has 14 amino acids. V dropped 1 base and J dropped 0 bases, with 6 bases sitting between them. Germline values: CDR1 SGHRS, CDR2 YFSETQ. The CDR3 DNA reads TGCGCCAGCAGCTTGTCGTTTAGCACAGATACGCAGTATTTT. As protein: CASSLSFSTDTQYF. Combining the CDR3 with reference TRBV5-1 and TRBJ2-3 gives the whole variable domain KAGVTQTPRYLIKTRGQQVTLSCSPISGHRSVSWYQQTPGQGLQFLFEYFSETQRNKGNFPGRFSGRQFSNSRSEMNVSTLELGDSALYLCASSLSFSTDTQYFGPGTRLTVL.

The V call is TRBV7-3, the J call TRBJ1-4; tentatively, D is TRBD1 (6 bases). The ends were cut back, 5 bases at V and 2 bases at J, with 12 bases in the middle. In germline, CDR1 is SGHTA, CDR2 FQGTGA. The CDR3 is 15 amino acids. This CDR3 reads CASSRTGATNEKLFF. DNA of the CDR3: TGTGCCAGCAGCCGTACGGGGGCTACTAATGAAAAACTGTTTTTT.

This clone showed up just once. The junction differs from germline at one of its ends, possibly a read error. V gene TRBV3-1 (or the pseudogene TRBV3-2) combines with J gene TRBJ1-4; tentatively, D is TRBD1 (6 bases). There are 14 residues in the CDR3. Germline CDR1 LGHDT, CDR2 YNNKEL (reference sequence). CDR3 protein: CASSGRGGAEKVFF. DNA for the CDR3: TGTGCCAGCAGCGGTAGGGGGGGGGCCGAAAAAGTGTTTTTT.

This clone was picked up a small number of times. The chain carries TRBV28 and TRBJ1-4, with D uncertain. The V gene's germline CDR1 is MDHEN and CDR2 SYDVKM. Trimming shortened V by 8 bases and J by 5 bases, and 9 bases separated the two germline ends. This CDR3 comprises 12 residues. The chain's CDR3 is CASGVGNEKLFF. Written as DNA, the CDR3 is TGTGCCAGCGGAGTGGGGAATGAAAAACTGTTTTTT.

CDR3: CASSLVTSGRALKYEQYF. CDR3 bases: TGTGCCAGCAGCTTAGTTACTAGCGGGAGGGCCCTCAAGTACGAGCAGTACTTC. The chain joins TRBV7-9 to TRBJ2-7, with 13 bases fitting TRBD2. V was clipped by 1 base and J by 4 bases; unmatched bases: 10. This CDR3 comprises 18 residues. In germline, CDR1 is SEHNR, CDR2 FQNEAQ (reference sequence).

The chain recombines TRBV20-1 with TRBJ2-7; tentatively, D is TRBD2 (5 bases). Deletions cut 3 bases from V and 7 bases from J, with 10 bases between. The CDR3 consists of 11 residues. Germline lookup yields CDR1 DFQATT and CDR2 SNEGSKA (reference sequence). This CDR3 is CSARTRGEQYF. The CDR3 nucleotides are TGCAGTGCTAGGACTCGCGGGGAGCAGTACTTC.

The V gene is TRBV28, the J gene TRBJ2-5; D uncertain. Germline-derived CDR1 and CDR2 are MDHEN and SYDVKM. V lost 5 bases, J lost 7 bases, and 11 bases lay in between. This CDR3 spans 12 amino acids. The CDR3 protein is CASSERKATQYF. The CDR3 DNA follows: TGTGCCAGCAGTGAAAGGAAGGCGACCCAGTACTTC.

The chain carries TRBV2 and TRBJ2-2, with a weak D call TRBD1 (6 bases). This CDR3 has 14 residues. From germline, CDR1 is SNHLY and CDR2 FYNNEI. The V gene lost 6 bases and the J gene lost 2 bases, with 10 bases spanning the gap. The CDR3 DNA reads as TGTGCCAGCAGGGAGGACAGCAACACCGGGGAGCTGTTTTTT. It is translated as CASREDSNTGELFF. Full variable domain (rest looked up from reference TRBV2 and TRBJ2-2): EPEVTQTPSHQVTQMGQEVILRCVPISNHLYFYWYRQILGQKVEFLVSFYNNEISEKSEIFDDQFSVERPDGSNFTLKIRSTKLEDSAMYFCASREDSNTGELFFGEGSRLTVL.

This chain links TRBV19 with TRBJ2-3; weak D call: TRBD2 (6 bases). CDR1 is LNHDA and CDR2 is SQIVND in the germline V gene (reference sequence). V was shortened by 3 bases and J by 5 bases, with 12 bases between the two germline ends. The CDR3 has 14 residues. The CDR3 DNA reads as TGTGCCAGTAGTATGGTCGGCGGGGAAGATACGCAGTATTTT. This encodes CASSMVGGEDTQYF.

The chain combines TRBV20-1 with TRBJ1-2; D is possibly TRBD1 (5 bases). V gave up 3 bases and J gave up 4 bases, with 9 bases separating them. Per germline, CDR1 DFQATT and CDR2 SNEGSKA (reference sequence). The CDR3 runs 12 residues. This CDR3 reads CSASPGTYGYTF. CDR3 in DNA: TGCAGTGCTAGTCCAGGGACCTATGGCTACACCTTC.

The chain has TRBV5-6 and TRBJ2-3; D gene ambiguous. Looked up from germline, CDR1 is SGHDT and CDR2 is YYEEEE. This CDR3 has 14 residues. The V end lost 4 bases, the J end lost 2 bases, and 11 bases lay between the germline ends. The chain's CDR3 is CASSRVSDTDTQYF. CDR3 in DNA: TGTGCCAGCAGCCGGGTATCCGACACAGATACGCAGTATTTT.

In its sample, this clone was seen a few times. This sequence joins TRBV5-5 and TRBJ2-7, with no clear D. Germline assignment: CDR1 SGHKS and CDR2 YYEKEE (reference sequence). Trimming took off 2 bases at V and 6 bases at J, with 12 bases between the two ends. CDR3 length equals 13 residues. The CDR3 region is CASSFCFQCEQYF. CDR3 nucleotide sequence: TGTGCCAGCAGCTTCTGTTTCCAATGCGAGCAGTACTTC.

This sequence joins TRBV24-1 and TRBJ2-7; TRBD2 matches at 12 bases. The junction had 9 bases not matched to a gene; V was cut back by 3 bases and J by 7 bases. The CDR3 is 16 residues long. CDR1 is KGHDR, CDR2 SFDVKD, per germline. This CDR3 is CATSDGLAGSPGEQYF. The CDR3 DNA follows: TGTGCCACCAGTGATGGACTAGCGGGATCCCCTGGGGAGCAGTACTTC.

This clone was observed a single time. The chain carries TRBV6-1 and TRBJ2-7; a weak D match, TRBD2 (5 bases). The V and J ends lost 2 bases and 4 bases respectively, with 12 bases between them. CDR3 length: 14 residues. Germline V gene sequence: CDR1 MNHNS, CDR2 SASEGT. Written as DNA, the CDR3 is TGTGCCAGCAGTGAATCCATAGGAGGTTACGAGCAGTACTTC. Translated: CASSESIGGYEQYF.

The chain employs TRBV11-2 and TRBJ2-7; D unclear. This CDR3 spans 14 amino acids. Germline CDR1 reads SGHAT; CDR2 reads FQNNGV. Trimming removed 7 bases from V and 2 bases from J, with 15 bases in between. The CDR3 loop is CASKRAVGAYEQYF. The CDR3 DNA is TGTGCCAGCAAGAGAGCCGTTGGGGCCTACGAGCAGTACTTC.

The V gene is TRBV27, the J gene TRBJ2-4; D is undetermined. V gave up 6 bases and J gave up 0 bases, with 12 bases separating them. Germline V gives CDR1 MNHEY, CDR2 SMNVEV (reference sequence). This CDR3 has 15 amino acids. CDR3 bases: TGTGCCAGCAGCTCCCTTACCCTAGCCAAAAACATTCAGTACTTC. It codes for CASSSLTLAKNIQYF.

This rearrangement joins TRBV5-5 to TRBJ2-7, with 8 bases lining up with TRBD2. The germline V gene encodes CDR1 SGHKS and CDR2 YYEKEE (reference sequence). Germline trimming cut 0 bases from V and 5 bases from J; bases unmatched to any gene: 13. The CDR3 length is 17 residues. The CDR3 loop is CASSLAVISGTSNEQYF. The DNA for the CDR3 is TGTGCCAGCAGCTTGGCCGTGATTTCCGGGACTAGTAACGAGCAGTACTTC.

V usage is TRBV15 and J usage is TRBJ2-7; TRBD2 matches 10 bases. CDR1 LNHNV and CDR2 YYDKDF come from the germline V gene (reference sequence). Trimming cost V 1 base and J 3 bases; bases outside gene matches: 0. CDR3 length: 14 residues. CDR3 sequence (DNA): TGTGCCACCAGCAGAGGGACTAGCGGCTACGAGCAGTACTTC. Amino acid sequence: CATSRGTSGYEQYF.

V and J are TRBV30 and TRBJ2-1, with D perhaps assigned TRBD1 or TRBD2 (5 bases each). Germline V CDR1 and CDR2: GTSNPN, SVGIG (reference sequence). The length of the CDR3 is 14 residues. The V end lost 0 bases, the J end lost 9 bases, and 15 bases lay between the germline ends. This CDR3 reads CAWSVWNRGTEQFF. The CDR3 DNA follows: TGTGCCTGGAGTGTCTGGAACCGAGGGACTGAGCAGTTCTTC.

This chain links TRBV6-2 or TRBV6-3 with TRBJ2-7; possible D gene TRBD1, 6 bases. Germline V CDR1 and CDR2: MNHEY, SVGEGT. The CDR3 is 15 residues long. V was shortened by 7 bases and J by 3 bases, with 19 bases between the two germline ends. The CDR3 sequence is CASTPRVGAIYEQYF. Here the CDR3 DNA reads TGTGCCAGCACCCCCCGGGTGGGGGCGATCTACGAGCAGTACTTC.

This clone was observed a handful of times. The chain has TRBV19 and TRBJ1-5, with D unclear. CDR3 length: 13 amino acids. Germline CDR1 is LNHDA and CDR2 is SQIVND (reference sequence). V lost 0 bases and J 6 bases, leaving 6 bases between the germline ends. The CDR3 sequence: CASSIETAQPQHF. CDR3 DNA: TGTGCCAGTAGTATAGAAACAGCTCAGCCCCAGCATTTT.

The chain is built from TRBV4-3 and TRBJ2-3; 12 bases map to TRBD2. After removal of 0 bases from V and 1 base from J, the junction contained 5 bases not matched to a gene. Germline V gene lookup returns CDR1 LGHNA and CDR2 YSLEER. This CDR3 is 18 amino acids long. CDR3 sequence: CASSQEISSGRGTDTQYF. CDR3 coding DNA: TGCGCCAGCAGCCAAGAAATATCTAGCGGGAGGGGCACAGATACGCAGTATTTT.

For this clone: Sequence at one end of the junction differs from germline and may be a read error. The rearrangement uses TRBV14 and TRBJ2-1; TRBD2 aligns across 7 bases. The CDR3 runs to 12 residues. Germline CDR1 is SGHDN and CDR2 is FVKESK. CDR3 protein: CASSQSGAGEIF. The CDR3 DNA sequence: TGTGCCAGCAGCCAAAGCGGGGCGGGAGAAATCTTC.